Following are 12 T cell receptor beta chains from one sample sequenced in a study of human CD8 memory T cell subsets. UMI-labeled 5' RACE yielded the TCR beta libraries. TCRdb reworked the 5' RACE reads into one entry per CDR3 protein, no DNA. With around 10,000 distinct CDR3 sequences in the sample, the ten largest clones hold over 14%. Material: CD8+ stem-like memory T cells (TSCM and TCM) sorted from PBMCs. The sample's subset: stem-like memory CD8 T cells (TSTEM), CCR7+ PD-1- TIGIT-. All receptors derive from a human donor in good health.

The V and J genes are TRBV4-1 and TRBJ2-3; TCRdb selects TRBD1, and the lack of DNA leaves this call unchecked. The germline CDR1 and CDR2 sequences are MGHRA and YSYEKL. CDR3 size: 14 residues. CDR3 sequence reads: CASSRDPSTDTQYF.

This sequence joins TRBV5-1 and TRBJ2-1; TCRdb's D gene call, TRBD1, goes unchecked for lack of DNA. CDR3 length: 15 amino acids. The germline V gene has CDR1 SGHRS and CDR2 YFSETQ. CDR3 region: CASSAFHRGQNEQFF. The full variable domain, in which reference TRBV5-1 and TRBJ2-1 provide the parts outside the CDR3, is KAGVTQTPRYLIKTRGQQVTLSCSPISGHRSVSWYQQTPGQGLQFLFEYFSETQRNKGNFPGRFSGRQFSNSRSEMNVSTLELGDSALYLCASSAFHRGQNEQFFGPGTRLTVL.

The CDR3 here is CASSFGGDPFNEQFF. The J gene is TRBJ2-1, the V gene TRBV5-4; the D gene TCRdb calls, TRBD1, cannot be checked with no DNA. The CDR3 contains 15 residues. The germline V gene has CDR1 SGHNT and CDR2 YYREEE (reference sequence). Full variable domain (rest looked up from reference TRBV5-4 and TRBJ2-1): ETGVTQSPTHLIKTRGQQVTLRCSSQSGHNTVSWYQQALGQGPQFIFQYYREEENGRGNFPPRFSGLQFPNYSSELNVNALELDDSALYLCASSFGGDPFNEQFFGPGTRLTVL.

This sequence joins TRBV7-9 and TRBJ2-7. There are 13 residues in the CDR3. Germline V gene data show CDR1 as SEHNR and CDR2 as FQNEAQ (reference sequence). CDR3 residues: CASSLGTVDEQYF.

V usage is TRBV28 and J usage is TRBJ2-5; TCRdb lists TRBD1, though no DNA is available to test this call. This CDR3 contains 15 residues. The germline V gene encodes CDR1 MDHEN and CDR2 SYDVKM. The CDR3 loop reads CASSERDREQETQYF.

This clonotype is deemed large by its frequency. J is TRBJ2-5 and V is TRBV29-1; TCRdb's D call, TRBD1, is unchecked because there is no DNA. This CDR3 has 15 residues. CDR1 and CDR2 (germline): SQVTM, ANQGSEA. This chain's CDR3 is CSVVQGDRYEETQYF.

The chain links TRBV12-3 or TRBV12-4 to TRBJ1-1. The CDR3 has 12 amino acids. CDR3: CASSLMNTEAFF.

The chain is built from TRBV6-1 and TRBJ2-1; TCRdb lists TRBD2, though no DNA is available to test this call. The germline CDR1 and CDR2 sequences are MNHNS and SASEGT. The CDR3 is 17 residues long. This CDR3 is CATFGRGGGYSYNEQFF.

This chain's CDR3 is CASSLAPVTGENGYTF. V and J are TRBV11-2 and TRBJ1-2; TCRdb lists TRBD1, though no DNA is available to test this call. This CDR3 is 16 amino acids long. Germline loops: CDR1 SGHAT, CDR2 FQNNGV.

The rearrangement links TRBV5-6 to TRBJ2-5. Germline V gene sequence: CDR1 SGHDT, CDR2 YYEEEE. CDR3 length: 15 residues. The CDR3 loop is CASSPRSNTQETQYF.

The chain links TRBV11-3 to TRBJ2-2. Germline V gives CDR1 SGHNT, CDR2 YENEEA. CDR3 size: 13 residues. This chain's CDR3 is CASSFGNTGELFF.

The V and J genes are TRBV29-1 and TRBJ2-5; the TRBD2 assignment by TCRdb is unverifiable without DNA. The CDR3 extends over 16 amino acids. The germline V gene encodes CDR1 SQVTM and CDR2 ANQGSEA. This CDR3 is CSVDEDSGGRQETQYF.